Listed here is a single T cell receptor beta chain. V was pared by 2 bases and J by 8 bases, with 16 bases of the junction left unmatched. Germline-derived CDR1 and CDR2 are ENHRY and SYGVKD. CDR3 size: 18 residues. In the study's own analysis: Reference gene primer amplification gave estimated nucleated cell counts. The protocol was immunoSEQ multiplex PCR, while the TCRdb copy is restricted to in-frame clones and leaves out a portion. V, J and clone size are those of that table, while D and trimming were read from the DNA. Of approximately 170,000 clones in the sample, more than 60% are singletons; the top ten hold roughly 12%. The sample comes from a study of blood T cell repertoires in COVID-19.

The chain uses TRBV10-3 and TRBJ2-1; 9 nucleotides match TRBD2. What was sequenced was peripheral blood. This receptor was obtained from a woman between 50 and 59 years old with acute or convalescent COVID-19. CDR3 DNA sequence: TGTGCCATCAGTGAGGGGGGGCTAGCGGGACTTTCGGGCGATGAGCAGTTCTTC. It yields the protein CAISEGGLAGLSGDEQFF.